This T cell receptor beta chain derives from a study of T-cell memory formation after mild COVID-19. Whole-study findings and limits: Contracting CD4+ clones sat mainly in CM and EM; CD8+ in EMRA. Some responding clones appeared in pre-infection memory, suggesting cross-reactive memory joined. Clones shrinking between day 15 and 85 showed a balanced CD4/CD8 split, and those that grew later tilted toward CD4+.

With constant-segment primers, 5'RACE yielded cDNA libraries of TCR alpha and TCR beta that carried sample barcodes and UMIs. One entry per CDR3 protein, called by TCRdb with MiXCR from the 5' RACE reads. The table records 300,000 to 400,000 distinct CDR3 sequences, 25% to 30% of them present only once. There are a few counts of this clonotype. Its antigen is unidentified. Germline loops: CDR1 DFQATT, CDR2 SNEGSKA (reference sequence). The CDR3 runs to 11 residues. Trimming took off 0 bases at V and 15 bases at J, with 12 bases between the two ends. The gene calls are TRBV20-1 and TRBJ2-1; D is possibly TRBD1 (5 bases). The TCR comes from an adult woman who had mild COVID-19 (a few samples of this study predate the infection). Cell type and time point are not known. Sequencing was done on a sample of PBMCs or a T cell subset sorted from them (not recorded which). This chain's CDR3 is CSARDSQGRFF. The CDR3 DNA is TGCAGTGCTAGAGATTCGCAGGGCCGGTTCTTC.